The following is a T cell receptor beta chain sequence with its context. This entry comes from a study of shared clonotypes between healthy human individuals. The assay was immunoSEQ multiplex PCR, and TCRdb's table has in-frame clones only and misses some. The sample lists 2.3 million or so clones, about 92% occurring once. V shed 2 bases and J shed 2 bases, with 19 bases lying between them. The CDR3 consists of 17 residues. Germline CDR1 GTSNPN, CDR2 SVGIG (reference sequence). The V call is TRBV30, the J call TRBJ1-5; possible D gene TRBD1, 6 bases. Material for sequencing was naive CD4+ T cells from PBMCs. Subset specified: CD45RA+ positively selected. The TCR comes from a man younger than 35 in good health. Some clones in this sample may be carry-over from other donors' samples. The CDR3 DNA reads as TGTGCCTGGAGTCCGCCAGGGGCCCGTTTTGGCAATCAGCCCCAGCATTTT. It specifies CAWSPPGARFGNQPQHF.